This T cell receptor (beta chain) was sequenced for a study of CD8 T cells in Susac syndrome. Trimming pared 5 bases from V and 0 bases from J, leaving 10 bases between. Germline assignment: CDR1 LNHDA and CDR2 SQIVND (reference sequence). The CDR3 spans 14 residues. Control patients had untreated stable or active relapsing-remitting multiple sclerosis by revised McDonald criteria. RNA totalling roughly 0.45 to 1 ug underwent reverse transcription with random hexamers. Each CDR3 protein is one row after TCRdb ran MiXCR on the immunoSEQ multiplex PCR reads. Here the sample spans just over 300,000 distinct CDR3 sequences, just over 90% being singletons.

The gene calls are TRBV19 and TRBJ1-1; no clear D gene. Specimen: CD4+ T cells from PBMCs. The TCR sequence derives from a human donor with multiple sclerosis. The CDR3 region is CASSGSRMNTEAFF. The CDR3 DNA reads TGTGCCAGTAGTGGGTCTAGGATGAACACTGAAGCTTTCTTT.